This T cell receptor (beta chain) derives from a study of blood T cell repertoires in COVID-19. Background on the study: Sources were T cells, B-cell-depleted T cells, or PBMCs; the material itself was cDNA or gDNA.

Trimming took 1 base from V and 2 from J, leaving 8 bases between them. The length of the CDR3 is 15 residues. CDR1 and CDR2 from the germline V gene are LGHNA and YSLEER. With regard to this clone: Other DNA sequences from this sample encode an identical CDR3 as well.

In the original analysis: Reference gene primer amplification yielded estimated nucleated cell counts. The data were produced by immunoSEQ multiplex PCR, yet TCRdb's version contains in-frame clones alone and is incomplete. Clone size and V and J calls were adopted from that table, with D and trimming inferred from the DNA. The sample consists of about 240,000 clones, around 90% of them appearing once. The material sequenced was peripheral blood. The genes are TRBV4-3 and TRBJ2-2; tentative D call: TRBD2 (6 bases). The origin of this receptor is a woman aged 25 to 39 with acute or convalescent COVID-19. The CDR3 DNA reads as TGCGCCAGCAGCCAAGGTAGCGGAAACACCGGGGAGCTGTTTTTT. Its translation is CASSQGSGNTGELFF.